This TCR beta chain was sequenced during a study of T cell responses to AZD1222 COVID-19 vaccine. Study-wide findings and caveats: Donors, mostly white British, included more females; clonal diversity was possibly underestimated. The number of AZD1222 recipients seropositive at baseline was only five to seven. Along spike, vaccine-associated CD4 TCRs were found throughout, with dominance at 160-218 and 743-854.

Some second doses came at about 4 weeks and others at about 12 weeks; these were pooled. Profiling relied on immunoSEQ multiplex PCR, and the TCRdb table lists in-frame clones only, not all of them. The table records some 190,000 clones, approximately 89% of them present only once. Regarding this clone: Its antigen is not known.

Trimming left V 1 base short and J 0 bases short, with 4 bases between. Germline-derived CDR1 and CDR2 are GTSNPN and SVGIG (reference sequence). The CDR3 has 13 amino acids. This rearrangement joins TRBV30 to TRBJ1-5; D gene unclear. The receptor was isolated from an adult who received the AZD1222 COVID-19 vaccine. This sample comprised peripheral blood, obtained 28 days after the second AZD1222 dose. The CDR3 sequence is CAWSGLSNQPQHF. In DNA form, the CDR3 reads TGTGCCTGGAGTGGCCTTAGCAATCAGCCCCAGCATTTT.